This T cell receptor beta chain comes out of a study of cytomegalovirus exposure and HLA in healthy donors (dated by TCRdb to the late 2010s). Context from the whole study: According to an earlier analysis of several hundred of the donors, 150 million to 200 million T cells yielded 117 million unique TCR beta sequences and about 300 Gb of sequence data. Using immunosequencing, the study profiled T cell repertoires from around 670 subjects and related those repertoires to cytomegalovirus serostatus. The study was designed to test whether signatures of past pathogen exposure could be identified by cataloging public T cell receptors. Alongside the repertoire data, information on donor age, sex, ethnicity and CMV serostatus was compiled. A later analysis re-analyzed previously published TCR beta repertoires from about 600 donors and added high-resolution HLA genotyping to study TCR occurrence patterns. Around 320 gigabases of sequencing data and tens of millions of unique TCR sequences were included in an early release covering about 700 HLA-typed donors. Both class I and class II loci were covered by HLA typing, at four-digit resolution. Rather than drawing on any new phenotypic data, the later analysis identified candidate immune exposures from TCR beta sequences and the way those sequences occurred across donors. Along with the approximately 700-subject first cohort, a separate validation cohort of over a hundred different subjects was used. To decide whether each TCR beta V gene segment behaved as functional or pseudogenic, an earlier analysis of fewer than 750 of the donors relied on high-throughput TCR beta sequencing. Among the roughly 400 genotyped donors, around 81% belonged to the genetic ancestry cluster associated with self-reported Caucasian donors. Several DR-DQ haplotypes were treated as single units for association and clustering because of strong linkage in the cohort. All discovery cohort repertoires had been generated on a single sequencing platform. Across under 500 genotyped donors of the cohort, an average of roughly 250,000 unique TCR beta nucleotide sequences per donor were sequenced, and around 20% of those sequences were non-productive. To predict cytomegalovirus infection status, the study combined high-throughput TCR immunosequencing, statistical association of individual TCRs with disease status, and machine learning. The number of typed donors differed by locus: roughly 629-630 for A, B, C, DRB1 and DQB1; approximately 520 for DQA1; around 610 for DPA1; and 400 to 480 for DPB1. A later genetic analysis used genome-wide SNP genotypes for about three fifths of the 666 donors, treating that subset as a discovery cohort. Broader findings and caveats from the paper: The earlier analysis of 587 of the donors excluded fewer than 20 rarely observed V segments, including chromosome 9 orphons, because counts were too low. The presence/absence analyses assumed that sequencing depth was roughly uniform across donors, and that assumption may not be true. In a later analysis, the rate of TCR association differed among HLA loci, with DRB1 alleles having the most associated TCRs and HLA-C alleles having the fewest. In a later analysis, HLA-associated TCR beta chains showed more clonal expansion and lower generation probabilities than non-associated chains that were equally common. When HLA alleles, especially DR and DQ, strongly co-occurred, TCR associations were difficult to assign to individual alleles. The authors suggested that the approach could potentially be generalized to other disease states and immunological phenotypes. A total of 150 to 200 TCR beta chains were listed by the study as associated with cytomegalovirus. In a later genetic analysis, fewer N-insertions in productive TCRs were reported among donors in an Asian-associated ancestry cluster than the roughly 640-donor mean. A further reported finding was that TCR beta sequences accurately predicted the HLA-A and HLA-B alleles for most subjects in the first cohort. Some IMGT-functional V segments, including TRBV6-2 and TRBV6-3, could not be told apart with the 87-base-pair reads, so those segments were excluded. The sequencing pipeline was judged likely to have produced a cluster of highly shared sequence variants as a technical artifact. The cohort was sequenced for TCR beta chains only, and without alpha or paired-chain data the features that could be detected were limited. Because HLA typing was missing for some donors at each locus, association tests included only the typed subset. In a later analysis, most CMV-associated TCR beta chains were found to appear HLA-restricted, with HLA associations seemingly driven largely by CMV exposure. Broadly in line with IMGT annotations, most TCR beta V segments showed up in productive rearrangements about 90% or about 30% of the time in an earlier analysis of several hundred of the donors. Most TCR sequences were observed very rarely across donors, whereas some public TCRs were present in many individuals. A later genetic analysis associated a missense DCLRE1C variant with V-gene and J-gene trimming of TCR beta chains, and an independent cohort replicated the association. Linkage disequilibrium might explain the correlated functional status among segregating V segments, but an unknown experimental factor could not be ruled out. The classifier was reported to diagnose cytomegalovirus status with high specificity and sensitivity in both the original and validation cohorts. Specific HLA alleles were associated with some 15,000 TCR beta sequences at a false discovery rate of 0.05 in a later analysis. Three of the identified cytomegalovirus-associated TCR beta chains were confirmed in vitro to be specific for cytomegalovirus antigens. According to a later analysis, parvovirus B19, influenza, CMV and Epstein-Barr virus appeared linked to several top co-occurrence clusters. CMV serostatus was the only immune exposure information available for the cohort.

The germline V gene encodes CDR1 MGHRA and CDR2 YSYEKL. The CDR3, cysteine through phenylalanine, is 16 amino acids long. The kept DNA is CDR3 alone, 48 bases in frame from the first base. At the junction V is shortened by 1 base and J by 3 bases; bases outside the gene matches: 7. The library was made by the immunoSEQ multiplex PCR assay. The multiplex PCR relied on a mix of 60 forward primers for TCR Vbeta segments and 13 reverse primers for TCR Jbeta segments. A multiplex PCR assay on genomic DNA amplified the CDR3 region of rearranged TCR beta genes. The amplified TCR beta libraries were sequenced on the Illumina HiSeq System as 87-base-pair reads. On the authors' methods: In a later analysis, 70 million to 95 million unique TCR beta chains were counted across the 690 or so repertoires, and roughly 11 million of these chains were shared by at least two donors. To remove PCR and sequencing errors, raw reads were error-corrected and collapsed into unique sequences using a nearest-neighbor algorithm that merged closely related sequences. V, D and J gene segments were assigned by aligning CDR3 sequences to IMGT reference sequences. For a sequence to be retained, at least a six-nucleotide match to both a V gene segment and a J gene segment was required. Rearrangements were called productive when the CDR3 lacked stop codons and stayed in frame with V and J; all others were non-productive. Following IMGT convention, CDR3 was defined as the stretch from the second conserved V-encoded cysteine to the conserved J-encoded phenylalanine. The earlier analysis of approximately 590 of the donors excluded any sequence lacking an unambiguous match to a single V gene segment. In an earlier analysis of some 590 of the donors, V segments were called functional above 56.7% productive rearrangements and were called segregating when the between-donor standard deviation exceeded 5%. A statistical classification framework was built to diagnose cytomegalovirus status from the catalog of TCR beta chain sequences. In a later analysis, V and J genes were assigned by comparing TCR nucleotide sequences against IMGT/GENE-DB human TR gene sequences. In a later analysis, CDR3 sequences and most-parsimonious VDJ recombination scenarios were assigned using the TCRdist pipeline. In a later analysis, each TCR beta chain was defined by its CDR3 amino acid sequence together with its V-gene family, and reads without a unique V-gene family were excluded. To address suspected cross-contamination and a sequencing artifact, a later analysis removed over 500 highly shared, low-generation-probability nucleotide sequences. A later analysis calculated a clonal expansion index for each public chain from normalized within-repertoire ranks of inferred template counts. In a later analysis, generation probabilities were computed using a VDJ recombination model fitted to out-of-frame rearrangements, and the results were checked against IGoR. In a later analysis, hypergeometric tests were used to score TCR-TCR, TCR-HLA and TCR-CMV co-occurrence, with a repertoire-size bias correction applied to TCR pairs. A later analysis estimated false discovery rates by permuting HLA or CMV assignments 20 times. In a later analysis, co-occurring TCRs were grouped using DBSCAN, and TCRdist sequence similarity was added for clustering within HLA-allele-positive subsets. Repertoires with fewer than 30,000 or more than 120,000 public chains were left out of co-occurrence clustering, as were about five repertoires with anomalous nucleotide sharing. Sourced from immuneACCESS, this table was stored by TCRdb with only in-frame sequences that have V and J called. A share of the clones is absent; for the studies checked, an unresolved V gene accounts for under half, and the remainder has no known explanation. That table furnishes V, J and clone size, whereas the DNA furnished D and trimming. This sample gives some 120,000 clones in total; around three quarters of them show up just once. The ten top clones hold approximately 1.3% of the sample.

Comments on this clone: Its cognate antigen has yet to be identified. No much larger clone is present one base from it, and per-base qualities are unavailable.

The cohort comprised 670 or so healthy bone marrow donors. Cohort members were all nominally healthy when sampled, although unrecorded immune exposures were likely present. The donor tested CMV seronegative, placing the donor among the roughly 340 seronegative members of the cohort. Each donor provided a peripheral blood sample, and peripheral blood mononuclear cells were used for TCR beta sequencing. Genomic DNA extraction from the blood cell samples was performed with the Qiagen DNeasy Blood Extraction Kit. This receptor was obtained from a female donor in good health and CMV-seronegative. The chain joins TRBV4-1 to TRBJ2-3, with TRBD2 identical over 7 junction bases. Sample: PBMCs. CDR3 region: CASSQGSWGGTDTQYF. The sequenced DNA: TGCGCCAGCAGCCAAGGAAGTTGGGGGGGGACAGATACGCAGTATTTT.